The 23 T cell receptor beta chains presented below share a single source sample, sequenced in a study of CD8+ T cells in alopecia areata. cDNA prepared by RNA extraction and subsequent reverse transcription served as the template for sequencing. TCRdb's copy holds only in-frame clones and misses some; the assay was immunoSEQ multiplex PCR. The sample has about 110,000 clones, 50% to 75% seen once. The sample's treatment: oral pan-JAK inhibitor, 5-10 mg twice daily. The sample in question was CD8+ T cells sorted from blood, obtained at week 24, from a patient treated with tofacitinib. The source is a human donor with alopecia areata.

The chain employs TRBV10-3 and TRBJ2-2; TRBD1 aligns across 8 bases. J lost 1 base, V lost 3 bases, and 4 bases had no gene match. Germline V lookup: CDR1 ENHRY, CDR2 SYGVKD. The CDR3 spans 16 residues. Written as DNA, the CDR3 is TGTGCCATCAGTGACCCCGGGACAGGGAACACCGGGGAGCTGTTTTTT. Translation: CAISDPGTGNTGELFF.

The rearrangement links TRBV14 to TRBJ2-1; D perhaps matches TRBD1 (5 bases). Germline lookup yields CDR1 SGHDN and CDR2 FVKESK. CDR3 length: 17 amino acids. The germline V and J ends were trimmed by 1 base and 2 bases, with 15 bases remaining between them. The CDR3 loop is CASSQAQGRVTYNEQFF. DNA of the CDR3: TGTGCCAGCAGCCAAGCCCAGGGTCGAGTGACCTACAATGAGCAGTTCTTC.

The chain uses TRBV9 and TRBJ2-5; D possibly corresponds to TRBD1 (6 bases). The germline V and J ends were trimmed by 4 bases and 2 bases, with 18 bases remaining between them. The CDR3 covers 16 residues. Germline loops: CDR1 SGDLS, CDR2 YYNGEE. DNA of the CDR3: TGTGCCAGCAGCTCTCCCCCCATCGGACAGCAAGAGACCCAGTACTTC. It yields the protein CASSSPPIGQQETQYF.

CDR3 coding DNA: TGTGCCAGCTCCCCCGGGACAGGCATCAATCAGCCCCAGCATTTT. This sequence encodes CASSPGTGINQPQHF. The V gene is TRBV27, the J gene TRBJ1-5; 8 bases line up with TRBD1. V was pared by 8 bases and J by 3 bases, with 9 bases of the junction left unmatched. The germline V gene has CDR1 MNHEY and CDR2 SMNVEV (reference sequence). The CDR3 is 15 residues long.

The V gene is TRBV7-9, the J gene TRBJ1-5; D remains unclear. V dropped 5 bases and J dropped 0 bases, with 11 bases sitting between them. The CDR3 is 15 amino acids. Germline V gene data show CDR1 as SEHNR and CDR2 as FQNEAQ (reference sequence). CDR3 DNA sequence: TGTGCCAGCAGCCATGGTATAGATAGCAATCAGCCCCAGCATTTT. It specifies CASSHGIDSNQPQHF.

V gene TRBV10-3 combines with J gene TRBJ2-1, with TRBD2 matching 9 bases. This CDR3 contains 15 residues. The germline V gene encodes CDR1 ENHRY and CDR2 SYGVKD. J lost 0 bases, V lost 9 bases, and 6 bases had no gene match. CDR3 residues: CAIQRGDVSYNEQFF. CDR3 bases: TGTGCCATTCAGCGGGGGGACGTCTCCTACAATGAGCAGTTCTTC.

Within the sample, this clone is medium-sized. V is TRBV27 and J is TRBJ2-3; 7 bases match TRBD1. CDR1 and CDR2 from the germline V gene are MNHEY and SMNVEV (reference sequence). The CDR3 has 13 amino acids. V lost 8 bases, J lost 1 base, and 3 bases stayed unmatched. CDR3 residues: CASGQERTDTQYF. The CDR3, as DNA: TGTGCCAGCGGACAGGAACGCACAGATACGCAGTATTTT.

This chain uses TRBV6-6 with TRBJ1-1; tentative D call: TRBD1 (5 bases). Germline lookup yields CDR1 MNHNY and CDR2 SVGAGI (reference sequence). CDR3 length: 14 amino acids. With 2 bases removed from V and 5 bases from J, the gap between germline ends came to 12 bases. The CDR3 DNA sequence: TGTGCCAGCAGTTACGGTTGGACACAAACTGAAGCTTTCTTT. As protein: CASSYGWTQTEAFF.

This clone was seen just once. The J gene is TRBJ2-3, the V gene TRBV9; a weak D match, TRBD1 (6 bases). CDR1 SGDLS and CDR2 YYNGEE come from the germline V gene. The CDR3 is made up of 15 amino acids. V lost 3 bases and J lost 0, with 11 bases in between. The CDR3 DNA follows: TGTGCCAGCAGCGCAGGACAGACTAGCACAGATACGCAGTATTTT. Protein sequence: CASSAGQTSTDTQYF.

The gene calls are TRBV5-1 and TRBJ2-1; 13 bases are shared with TRBD2. Germline V gene lookup returns CDR1 SGHRS and CDR2 YFSETQ. Losses at the gene ends were 6 bases for V and 0 bases for J; bases not matched to a gene: 12. The CDR3 covers 19 residues. For the CDR3, the DNA is TGCGCCAGCACCGTTGCCCGGACTAGCGGGGGAAGCTCCTACAATGAGCAGTTCTTC. It codes for CASTVARTSGGSSYNEQFF.

This clone was counted between two and nine times. CDR3 amino acids: CASSWGANQPQHF. CDR3 DNA: TGTGCCAGCAGTTGGGGGGCCAATCAGCCCCAGCATTTT. This chain connects TRBV27 to TRBJ1-5; a possible D gene is TRBD1 (6 bases). The CDR3 contains 13 residues. In germline, CDR1 is MNHEY, CDR2 SMNVEV (reference sequence). The ends were cut back, 4 bases at V and 3 bases at J, with 7 bases in the middle.

This clone was observed a few times. The chain couples TRBV27 to TRBJ2-7; D tentatively reads TRBD1 or TRBD2 (5 bases each). Trimming left V 6 bases short and J 3 bases short, with 15 bases between. Germline lookup yields CDR1 MNHEY and CDR2 SMNVEV (reference sequence). The CDR3 contains 14 residues. The CDR3 DNA reads TGTGCCAGCAGCCACGGGACGGATATCTACGAGCAGTACTTC. Translated: CASSHGTDIYEQYF.

The rearrangement joins TRBV19 to TRBJ2-5; a weak D match, TRBD2 (5 bases). V was cut by 3 bases and J by 1 base, with 12 bases left in between. This CDR3 region has 15 residues. From germline, CDR1 is LNHDA and CDR2 SQIVND (reference sequence). CDR3 bases: TGTGCCAGTAGTATCCCCAGCGGACTCCAAGAGACCCAGTACTTC. This sequence encodes CASSIPSGLQETQYF.

This clone came up once. This rearrangement joins TRBV27 to TRBJ2-5, with D possibly matching TRBD2 (7 bases). V was shortened by 2 bases and J by 4 bases, with 17 bases between the two germline ends. The CDR3 consists of 16 residues. Germline values: CDR1 MNHEY, CDR2 SMNVEV (reference sequence). The CDR3 sequence is CASSLIPGRGGETQYF. The CDR3 DNA reads TGTGCCAGCAGTTTAATCCCGGGGAGGGGGGGAGAGACCCAGTACTTC.

This clone was seen a single time. This rearrangement joins TRBV5-6 to TRBJ1-1, with a weak D call TRBD1 (5 bases). From germline, CDR1 is SGHDT and CDR2 YYEEEE. V was trimmed by 0 bases and J by 5 bases, leaving 8 bases between them. CDR3 size: 13 residues. The CDR3 is CASSLDGGTEAFF. The CDR3 coding sequence is TGTGCCAGCAGCTTGGACGGGGGGACTGAAGCTTTCTTT.

The chain uses TRBV11-2 and TRBJ2-3, with unresolved D. The CDR3 spans 12 residues. Germline CDR1 and CDR2: SGHAT and FQNNGV. Trimming took 4 bases from V and 3 from J, leaving 5 bases between them. The CDR3 DNA sequence: TGTGCCAGCAGCTCCCCTACAGATACGCAGTATTTT. Protein product: CASSSPTDTQYF.

The V call is TRBV5-4, the J call TRBJ1-2; possibly TRBD1 for D (5 bases). Germline V lookup: CDR1 SGHNT, CDR2 YYREEE (reference sequence). This CDR3 region has 17 residues. V gave up 0 bases and J gave up 0 bases, with 15 bases separating them. CDR3 region: CASSLAGTLGTNYGYTF. For the CDR3, the DNA is TGTGCCAGCAGCTTGGCGGGGACCCTTGGGACTAACTATGGCTACACCTTC.

The chain employs TRBV5-1 and TRBJ1-1; 7 positions match TRBD1. Losses at the gene ends were 3 bases for V and 2 bases for J; bases not matched to a gene: 10. The V gene's germline CDR1 is SGHRS and CDR2 YFSETQ. This CDR3 region has 16 residues. The CDR3: CASSSIQGELNTEAFF. The CDR3 DNA follows: TGCGCCAGCAGCTCGATTCAGGGGGAATTAAACACTGAAGCTTTCTTT.

This clone showed up just a few times. This likely reflects a read error, since a far larger clone is one base away. Other DNA variants within this sample encode the same CDR3. The DNA of the CDR3 is TGTGCCAGCAGTTACTCGGGGGACACCGGGGAGCTGTTTTTT. This translates into CASSYSGDTGELFF. The V call is TRBV6-5, the J call TRBJ2-2; D possibly uses TRBD1 or TRBD2 (5 bases each). The germline CDR1 and CDR2 sequences are MNHEY and SVGAGI. V lost 0 bases and J 3 bases, leaving 5 bases between the germline ends. The CDR3 has 14 amino acids.

Remarks on this clone: A read error may produce the germline difference seen at one junction end. The chain carries TRBV6-4 and TRBJ2-5; tentatively, D is TRBD2 (5 bases). This CDR3 is built from 15 residues. Per the germline V gene, CDR1 is MRHNA and CDR2 is SNTAGT. This CDR3 is CASSYSNGGQETQYF. DNA of the CDR3: TGTGCCAGCAGTTACTCGAATGGAGGCCAAGAGACCCAGTACTTC.

This clone came up once. V and J are TRBV6-5 and TRBJ2-3; TRBD2 matches at 9 bases. Trimming at V came to 4 bases and at J to 4 bases, leaving 3 bases not matched to a gene. The germline gives CDR1 MNHEY, CDR2 SVGAGI. The CDR3 is 14 residues long. The DNA for the CDR3 is TGTGCCAGCAGTTCTAGCGGGGCACCAGATACGCAGTATTTT. Amino acids: CASSSSGAPDTQYF.

The chain employs TRBV14 and TRBJ1-5; D is unresolved. V lost 1 base and J lost 2, with 6 bases in between. This CDR3 region has 14 residues. The germline V gene encodes CDR1 SGHDN and CDR2 FVKESK. The CDR3 loop is CASSQAGRNQPQHF. As DNA, the CDR3 is TGTGCCAGCAGCCAAGCAGGTCGCAATCAGCCCCAGCATTTT.

The rearrangement joins TRBV30 to TRBJ2-7, with TRBD1 matching over 7 bases. The V gene's germline CDR1 is GTSNPN and CDR2 SVGIG (reference sequence). V shed 0 bases and J 6 bases; nucleotides not matched to a gene: 5. The CDR3 covers 13 residues. The CDR3 spells CAWSVGGPTEQYF. The CDR3 DNA reads TGTGCCTGGAGTGTAGGGGGCCCAACCGAGCAGTACTTC.